Listed below are T cell receptor beta chains from one sample, sequenced in a study of cytomegalovirus exposure and HLA in healthy donors. Repertoires were generated with immunoSEQ multiplex PCR, while TCRdb's copy carries only in-frame clones and drops some. The sample records around 230,000 clones, around 85% being singletons. Sequenced input: PBMCs. Source of these receptors: a woman aged 30 to 39 in good health and CMV-seropositive. Both conserved end residues are part of each CDR3. Size tells how often a clone was seen (once, few, many) or the class of an expanded clone, and some rows leave it out.

j_call v_call clone_size cdr3_aa
TRBJ2-2 TRBV14 NA CASSQGEGGYGELFF
TRBJ1-2 TRBV18 NA CASSPPVRGTYGYTF
TRBJ2-1 TRBV29-1 NA CSVEDRTSGRHNEQFF
TRBJ2-1 TRBV28 NA CASNTVGEQFF
TRBJ2-1 TRBV11-2 NA CASSWTSGSGDEQFF
TRBJ1-2 TRBV27 NA CASSSDRGDLYGYTF
TRBJ2-7 TRBV7-8 NA CASSLGLRTGGYEQYF
TRBJ1-4 TRBV5-6 NA CASSFRAANEKLFF
TRBJ1-2 TRBV9 once CASSLTDSPIRYTF
TRBJ2-2 TRBV4-2 once CASSQDQGQTNTGELFF
TRBJ1-1 TRBV18 NA CASSPVIGGLNTEAFF
TRBJ2-5 TRBV5-1 NA CASSGLAGGMQETQYF
TRBJ2-5 TRBV15 NA CATSRDNAGITQYF
TRBJ2-2 TRBV2 NA CASSGWREGPGELFF
TRBJ1-5 TRBV28 NA CASWERGSNQPQHF
TRBJ2-1 TRBV9 NA CASSFREGAGRSSYNEQFF